The rows below give T cell receptor beta chains drawn from one sample of a study of T-cell memory formation after mild COVID-19. TCRdb reprocessed the 5' RACE reads via MiXCR and lists one record per CDR3 protein. In the table there are about 180,000 distinct CDR3 sequences, about 18% of which are singletons. Sequencing used PBMCs or a T cell subset sorted from them (not recorded which). All receptors come from a man aged 18 to 35 who had mild COVID-19 (a few samples of this study predate the infection). Cell type and time point are not known. The CDR3 runs from the conserved cysteine through the conserved F or W. The D gene is left open where the match is weak. Not every row has a clone size; where given, it reads once, few, many or a size class.

D	V	J	size	DNA	CDR3
.	TRBV9	TRBJ1-2	few	TGTGCCAGCAGCGTAGCTGGCAGCTACACCTTC	CASSVAGSYTF
TRBD1	TRBV20-1	TRBJ1-4	few	TGCAGTGCGGCCTCCGGGACAGGGTTTGAAAAACTGTTTTTT	CSAASGTGFEKLFF
TRBD2	TRBV7-9	TRBJ2-1	.	TGTGCCAGCAGCTCCGGACTAGCGGGCGGGTATGAGCAGTTCTTC	CASSSGLAGGYEQFF
TRBD1	TRBV18	TRBJ1-1	.	TGTGCCAGCTACGGGACAGATAACACTGAAGCTTTCTTT	CASYGTDNTEAFF
.	TRBV6-5	TRBJ2-5	.	TGTGCCAGCAGTACCTCCGGGAGAGAGACCCAGTACTTC	CASSTSGRETQYF
TRBD1	TRBV4-3	TRBJ1-2	.	TGCGCCAGCAGCCAAGAAACAGGGGACGGTAACTATGGCTACACCTTC	CASSQETGDGNYGYTF
TRBD1	TRBV20-1	TRBJ1-5	.	TGCAGTGCTAGAGGGGGACAGTATAGCAATCAGCCCCAGCATTTT	CSARGGQYSNQPQHF
.	TRBV5-1	TRBJ1-2	.	TGCGCCAGCAGCTTGGGCCTCAGGGTACTGTCGGGTGGCTACACCTTC	CASSLGLRVLSGGYTF
.	TRBV9	TRBJ1-6	few	TGTGCCAGCAGCGTAGCCCAGTCGGGACGAAATAATTCACCCCTCCACTTT	CASSVAQSGRNNSPLHF
.	TRBV7-6	TRBJ2-3	.	TGTGCCAGCAGCTTAGTTTTTGGGGGCACAGATACGCAGTATTTT	CASSLVFGGTDTQYF
.	TRBV29-1	TRBJ2-3	few	TGCAGCCTTCTCAGGGGAAATAGCTGGGGCACAGATACGCAGTATTTT	CSLLRGNSWGTDTQYF
.	TRBV7-8	TRBJ2-2	few	TGTGCCAGCAGCCCGCGGGACAGACCGAACACCGGGGAGCTGTTTTTT	CASSPRDRPNTGELFF
.	TRBV11-2	TRBJ2-5	few	TGTGCCAGCAGCTTGGGCGGGGACGGGACCCAGTACTTC	CASSLGGDGTQYF
TRBD2	TRBV4-1	TRBJ2-2	few	TGCGCCAGCAGCTTAGCGGGGGTTACCGGGGAGCTGTTTTTT	CASSLAGVTGELFF
TRBD2	TRBV7-7	TRBJ2-1	.	TGTGCCAGCAGCCCTACTAGCGGGGTAAGCTCCTACAATGAGCAGTTCTTC	CASSPTSGVSSYNEQFF
TRBD1	TRBV7-2	TRBJ2-1	few	TGTGCCAGCAGCTTTGACAGGGGCGGCTACAATGAGCAGTTCTTC	CASSFDRGGYNEQFF
TRBD1	TRBV12-3/TRBV12-4	TRBJ1-5	few	TGTGCCAGCAGTCGACAGGGTTCGGATCAGCCCCAGCATTTT	CASSRQGSDQPQHF
.	TRBV12-3/TRBV12-4	TRBJ2-3	.	TGTGCCAGCAGCCCCGGGGCAGGGCCAAGGAGCACAGATACGCAGTATTTT	CASSPGAGPRSTDTQYF
TRBD1	TRBV5-1	TRBJ2-3	.	TGCGCCAGCAGCCTGCCGACAGGGGCCGCAGATACGCAGTATTTT	CASSLPTGAADTQYF
.	TRBV4-2	TRBJ2-5	few	TGTGCCAGCAGCCAAGGGGGGGCCGACCAAGAGACCCAGTACTTC	CASSQGGADQETQYF
.	TRBV9	TRBJ2-7	.	TGTGCCAGCAGCGCGGCCCCCACCCCAGGGTTCGAGCAGTACTTC	CASSAAPTPGFEQYF
TRBD1	TRBV20-1	TRBJ1-5	.	TGCAGTGCTAGCGGACAGGGGGTGGTTCAGCCCCAGCATTTT	CSASGQGVVQPQHF
TRBD2	TRBV20-1	TRBJ2-1	few	TGCAGTGCCCCGGGACTAGCGAGACCTGAGCAGTTCTTC	CSAPGLARPEQFF
TRBD1	TRBV19	TRBJ2-6	.	TGTGCCAGTAGTACCACAGGGGCTGGGGCCAACGTCCTGACTTTC	CASSTTGAGANVLTF
TRBD2	TRBV10-3	TRBJ2-2	.	TGTGCCATCAGAGGACTAGCGGGGGCTCGGAACACCGGGGAGCTGTTTTTT	CAIRGLAGARNTGELFF
.	TRBV4-3	TRBJ1-1	few	TGCGCCAGCAGCCCCCAGATGTGGGGCCCGAACACTGAAGCTTTCTTT	CASSPQMWGPNTEAFF
.	TRBV7-2	TRBJ2-3	few	TGTGCCAGCAGCCTGGATTTCACAGATACGCAGTATTTT	CASSLDFTDTQYF
.	TRBV10-3	TRBJ1-1	.	TGTGCCATCAGTGCCACTGAGAACACTGAAGCTTTCTTT	CAISATENTEAFF
TRBD1	TRBV12-3/TRBV12-4	TRBJ1-5	few	TGTGCCAGCAGTTCAGGTCCGGGACAGGGCAATTATCTCAATCAGCCCCAGCATTTT	CASSSGPGQGNYLNQPQHF
TRBD1	TRBV7-9	TRBJ1-1	few	TGTGCCAGCAGCTCGGGTTTGACAGGGGGCGGCACTGAAGCTTTCTTT	CASSSGLTGGGTEAFF
.	TRBV21-1	TRBJ1-5	.	TGTGCCAGCAGCAAGTCGCCGGGGTTAAATCAGCCCCAGCATTTT	CASSKSPGLNQPQHF
TRBD1	TRBV7-9	TRBJ2-7	many	TGTGCCAGCAGCGCACTCGACAGGGACACCTACGAGCAGTACTTC	CASSALDRDTYEQYF
.	TRBV5-1	TRBJ1-2	few	TGCGCCAGCAGCTTGGTACATCGCAATGGCTACACCTTC	CASSLVHRNGYTF
TRBD2	TRBV20-1	TRBJ2-3	.	TGCAGTGCCAGAACTAGCGGGGGTTCAGATACGCAGTATTTT	CSARTSGGSDTQYF
.	TRBV6-5	TRBJ2-3	.	TGTGCCAGCAGTCGCGGCGCGGTCAGCACAGATACGCAGTATTTT	CASSRGAVSTDTQYF
.	TRBV6-2/TRBV6-3	TRBJ1-1	.	TGTGCCAGCACCCCCAACACCCAGGGATACACTGAAGCTTTCTTT	CASTPNTQGYTEAFF
TRBD1	TRBV7-2	TRBJ1-2	few	TGTGCCAGCAGCTCCCCGGGACAGGGAGCCTATGGCTACACCTTC	CASSSPGQGAYGYTF
TRBD2	TRBV10-1	TRBJ2-3	.	TGCGCCAGCGGAGCGGGGGGGCGTACAGATACGCAGTATTTT	CASGAGGRTDTQYF
TRBD2	TRBV7-9	TRBJ2-3	few	TGTGCCAGCCAGGGCGGGGGGTCTTCCACAGATACGCAGTATTTT	CASQGGGSSTDTQYF
TRBD1	TRBV18	TRBJ1-2	few	TGTGCCAGCTCACCGGACAGGGTCGGAGGTCATGGCTACACCTTC	CASSPDRVGGHGYTF
.	TRBV27	TRBJ1-4	few	TGTGCCACCAGGGCAGGGGCCGGAAAACTGTTTTTT	CATRAGAGKLFF
.	TRBV5-1	TRBJ1-1	.	TGCGCCAGCAGACAGCTAGCGAACACTGAAGCTTTCTTT	CASRQLANTEAFF